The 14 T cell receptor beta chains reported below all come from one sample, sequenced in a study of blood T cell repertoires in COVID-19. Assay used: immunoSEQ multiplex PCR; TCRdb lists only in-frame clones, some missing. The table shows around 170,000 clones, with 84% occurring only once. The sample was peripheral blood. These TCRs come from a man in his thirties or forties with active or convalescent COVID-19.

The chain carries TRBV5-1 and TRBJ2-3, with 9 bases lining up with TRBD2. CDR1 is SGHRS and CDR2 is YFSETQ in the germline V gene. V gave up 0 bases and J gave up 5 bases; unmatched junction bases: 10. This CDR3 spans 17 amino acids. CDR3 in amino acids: CASSLGLAGLLGDTQYF. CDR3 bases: TGCGCCAGCAGCTTGGGGCTAGCGGGACTTTTGGGAGATACGCAGTATTTT.

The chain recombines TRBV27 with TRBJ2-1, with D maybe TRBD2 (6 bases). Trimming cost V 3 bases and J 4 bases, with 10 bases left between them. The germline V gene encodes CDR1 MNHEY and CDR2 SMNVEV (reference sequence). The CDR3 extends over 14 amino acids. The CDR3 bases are TGTGCCAGCAGTTTCGGGGGACTGTACAATGAGCAGTTCTTC. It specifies CASSFGGLYNEQFF.

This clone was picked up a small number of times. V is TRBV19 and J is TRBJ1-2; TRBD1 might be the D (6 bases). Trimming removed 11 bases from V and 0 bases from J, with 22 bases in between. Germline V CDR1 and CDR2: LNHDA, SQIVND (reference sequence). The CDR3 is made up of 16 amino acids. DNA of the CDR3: TGTGCCTCACAAGGGGGGGTGACCCAGGCTAACTATGGCTACACCTTC. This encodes CASQGGVTQANYGYTF.

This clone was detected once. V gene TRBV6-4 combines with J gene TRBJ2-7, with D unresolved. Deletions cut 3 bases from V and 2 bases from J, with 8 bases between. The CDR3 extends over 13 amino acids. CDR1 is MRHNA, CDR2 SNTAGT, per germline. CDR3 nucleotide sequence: TGTGCCAGCAGTGAAAGCTTGACCTACGAGCAGTACGTC. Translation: CASSESLTYEQYV.

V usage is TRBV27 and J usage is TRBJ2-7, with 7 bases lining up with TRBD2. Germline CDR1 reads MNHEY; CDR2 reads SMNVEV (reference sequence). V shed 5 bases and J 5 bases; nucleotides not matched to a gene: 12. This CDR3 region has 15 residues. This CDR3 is CASSPQAGRLDEQYF. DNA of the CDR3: TGTGCCAGCAGTCCCCAGGCCGGGAGGTTAGACGAGCAGTACTTC.

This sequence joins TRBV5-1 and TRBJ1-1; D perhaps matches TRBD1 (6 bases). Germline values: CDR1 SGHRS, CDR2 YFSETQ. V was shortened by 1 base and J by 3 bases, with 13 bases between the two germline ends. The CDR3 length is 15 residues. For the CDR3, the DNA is TGCGCCAGCAGCTTGTACAGGGTAGTAGACACTGAAGCTTTCTTT. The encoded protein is CASSLYRVVDTEAFF.

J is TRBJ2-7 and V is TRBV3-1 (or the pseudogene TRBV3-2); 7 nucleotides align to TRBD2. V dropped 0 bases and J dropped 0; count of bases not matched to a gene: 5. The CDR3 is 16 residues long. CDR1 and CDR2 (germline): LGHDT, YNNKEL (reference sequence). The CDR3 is CASSQDGKRGSYEQYF. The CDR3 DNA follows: TGTGCCAGCAGCCAAGACGGTAAGCGGGGCTCCTACGAGCAGTACTTC.

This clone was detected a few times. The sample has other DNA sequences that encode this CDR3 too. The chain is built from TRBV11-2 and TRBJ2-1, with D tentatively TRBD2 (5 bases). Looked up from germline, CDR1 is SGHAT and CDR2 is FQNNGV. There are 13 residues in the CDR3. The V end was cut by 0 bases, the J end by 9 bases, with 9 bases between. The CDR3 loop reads CASSLDRSGEQFF. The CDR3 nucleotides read TGTGCCAGCAGCTTAGATAGAAGCGGTGAGCAGTTCTTC.

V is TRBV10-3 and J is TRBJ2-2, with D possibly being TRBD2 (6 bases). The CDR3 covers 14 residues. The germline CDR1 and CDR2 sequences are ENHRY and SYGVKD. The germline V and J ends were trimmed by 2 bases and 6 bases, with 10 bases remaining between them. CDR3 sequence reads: CAISEMEGPGELFF. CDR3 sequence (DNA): TGTGCCATCAGTGAGATGGAGGGACCCGGGGAGCTGTTTTTT.

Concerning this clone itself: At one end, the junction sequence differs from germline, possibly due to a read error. As DNA, the CDR3 is TGTGCCAGCAGTGAAGAGGGCCAGCGGGCCGACACCTTC. The encoded protein is CASSEEGQRADTF. The V gene is TRBV6-1, the J gene TRBJ2-7; tentative D call: TRBD2 (6 bases). This CDR3 is built from 13 residues. The germline V gene has CDR1 MNHNS and CDR2 SASEGT.

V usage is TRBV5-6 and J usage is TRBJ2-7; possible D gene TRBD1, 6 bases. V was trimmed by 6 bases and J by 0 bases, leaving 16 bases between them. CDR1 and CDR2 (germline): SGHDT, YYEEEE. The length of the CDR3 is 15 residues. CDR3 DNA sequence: TGTGCCAGCACCGAATACAGGGTGATCTCCTACGAGCAGTACTTC. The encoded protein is CASTEYRVISYEQYF.

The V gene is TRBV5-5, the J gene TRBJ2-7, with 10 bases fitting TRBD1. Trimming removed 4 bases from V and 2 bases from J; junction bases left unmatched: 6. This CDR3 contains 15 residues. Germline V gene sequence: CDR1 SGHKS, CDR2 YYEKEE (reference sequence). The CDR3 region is CASSLGTGVTYEQYV. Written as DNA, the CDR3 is TGTGCCAGCAGCCTCGGGACAGGGGTTACCTACGAGCAGTACGTC.

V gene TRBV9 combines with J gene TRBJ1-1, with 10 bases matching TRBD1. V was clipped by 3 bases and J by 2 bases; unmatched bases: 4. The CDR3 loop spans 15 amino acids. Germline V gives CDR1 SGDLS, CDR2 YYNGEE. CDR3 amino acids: CASSARQGANTEAFF. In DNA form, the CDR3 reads TGTGCCAGCAGCGCACGACAGGGGGCCAACACTGAAGCTTTCTTT.

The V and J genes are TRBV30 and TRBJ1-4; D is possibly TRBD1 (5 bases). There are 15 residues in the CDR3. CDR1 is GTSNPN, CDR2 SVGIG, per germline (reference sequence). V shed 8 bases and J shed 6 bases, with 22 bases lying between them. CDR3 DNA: TGTGCCCCCCGTGGGGGGACCAGGAGCGATGAAAAACTGTTTTTT. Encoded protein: CAPRGGTRSDEKLFF.